Below, 19 T cell receptor beta chains from the same sample are listed, as sequenced in a study of long-term antiretroviral therapy in people with HIV. With survey level as its setting, the immunoSEQ assay was v3.0. Assay: immunoSEQ multiplex PCR; the TCRdb copy retains only in-frame clones and omits some. The repertoire holds under 20,000 clones, around 85% seen once, with more than 12% in the top ten. Source: unsorted PBMCs, taken 1.2 years before starting antiretroviral therapy. Source of these receptors: a man aged 25 to 45 with HIV.

The V and J genes are TRBV4-1 and TRBJ1-5; D gene unclear. Germline CDR1 reads MGHRA; CDR2 reads YSYEKL. V dropped 0 bases and J dropped 3 bases, with 15 bases sitting between them. The CDR3 contains 17 residues. DNA for the CDR3: TGCGCCAGCAGCCAAGATCCAGGCGGCCAGTTCAATCAGCCCCAGCATTTT. The encoded protein is CASSQDPGGQFNQPQHF.

This rearrangement joins TRBV5-8 to TRBJ1-1; weak D call: TRBD1 (5 bases). Per the germline V gene, CDR1 is SGHTS and CDR2 is YDEGEE. V was shortened by 0 bases and J by 4 bases, with 13 bases between the two germline ends. The CDR3 contains 15 residues. The CDR3 loop is CASSLVGGWTTEAFF. CDR3 nucleotide sequence: TGTGCCAGCAGCTTGGTTGGGGGGTGGACCACTGAAGCTTTCTTT.

The J gene is TRBJ1-4, the V gene TRBV6-5, with D uncertain. The V gene's germline CDR1 is MNHEY and CDR2 SVGAGI. V was shortened by 2 bases and J by 4 bases, with 14 bases between the two germline ends. The CDR3 is 16 amino acids. CDR3 residues: CASSYAVMGINEKLFF. The CDR3 DNA reads as TGTGCCAGCAGTTACGCGGTAATGGGGATTAATGAAAAACTGTTTTTT.

The rearrangement uses TRBV19 and TRBJ1-1, with 9 nucleotides matching TRBD1. Germline V gene data show CDR1 as LNHDA and CDR2 as SQIVND (reference sequence). Trimming removed 3 bases from V and 6 bases from J; junction bases left unmatched: 2. The CDR3 runs to 13 residues. DNA of the CDR3: TGTGCCAGTAGTATCCGACAGGGGGCTGAAGCTTTCTTT. Protein: CASSIRQGAEAFF.

This chain uses TRBV18 with TRBJ2-3; D uncertain. The V end was cut by 3 bases, the J end by 3 bases, with 7 bases between. The germline V gene encodes CDR1 KGHSH and CDR2 LQKENI. The CDR3 consists of 13 residues. This CDR3 is CASSPPGTDTQYF. CDR3 coding DNA: TGTGCCAGCTCACCCCCGGGTACAGATACGCAGTATTTT.

This clone was seen once. The V and J genes are TRBV7-3 and TRBJ1-1; D possibly corresponds to TRBD1 (5 bases). The V gene lost 2 bases and the J gene lost 11 bases, with 15 bases spanning the gap. CDR3 size: 13 residues. CDR1 is SGHTA, CDR2 FQGTGA, per germline. In DNA form, the CDR3 reads TGTGCCAGCAGCTTACGGGAGGGGCACGGGGCTTTCTTT. Its protein product is CASSLREGHGAFF.

The chain carries TRBV4-3 and TRBJ1-4; D may be TRBD1 (5 bases). CDR3 size: 17 residues. V lost 0 bases to trimming and J lost 4 bases, with 15 bases between them. Germline CDR1 LGHNA, CDR2 YSLEER. The CDR3 nucleotides read TGCGCCAGCAGCCAAGAAACGGGGGACGGAATTAATGAAAAACTGTTTTTT. Translation: CASSQETGDGINEKLFF.

CDR3 amino acids: CATSRTPLNYGYTF. Written as DNA, the CDR3 is TGTGCCACCAGTCGAACCCCGCTTAACTATGGCTACACCTTC. The chain is built from TRBV15 and TRBJ1-2; D gene unclear. CDR1 is LNHNV and CDR2 is YYDKDF in the germline V gene (reference sequence). V gave up 6 bases and J gave up 1 base, with 12 bases separating them. The CDR3 covers 14 residues.

The sample holds one count of this clone. J is TRBJ2-5 and V is TRBV6-6; 7 nucleotides match TRBD1. Germline CDR1 and CDR2: MNHNY and SVGAGI (reference sequence). With V trimmed by 5 bases and J by 2 bases, 2 bases remained unmatched. CDR3 length: 13 amino acids. The CDR3 protein is CASSGTAQETQYF. Written as DNA, the CDR3 is TGTGCCAGCAGTGGGACAGCTCAAGAGACCCAGTACTTC.

The chain couples TRBV18 to TRBJ1-5; 8 positions agree with TRBD1. The trim removed 6 bases at V and 4 bases at J, leaving 5 bases unmatched. Germline CDR1 KGHSH, CDR2 LQKENI. CDR3 length equals 14 residues. The CDR3: CASSPGTGNQPQHF. The CDR3 region has the DNA TGTGCCAGCTCCCCCGGGACAGGTAATCAGCCCCAGCATTTT.

V usage is TRBV11-2 and J usage is TRBJ1-1, with D possibly matching TRBD1 (5 bases). The germline gives CDR1 SGHAT, CDR2 FQNNGV. The CDR3 length is 14 residues. V lost 0 bases, J lost 8 bases, and 13 bases lay in between. CDR3 loop: CASSLDGWAGEAFF. CDR3 DNA sequence: TGTGCCAGCAGCTTAGATGGTTGGGCAGGGGAAGCTTTCTTT.

The chain uses TRBV29-1 and TRBJ2-2, with D maybe TRBD1 (5 bases). V shed 4 bases and J shed 4 bases, with 10 bases lying between them. CDR1 is SQVTM and CDR2 is ANQGSEA in the germline V gene. The CDR3 runs to 13 residues. The CDR3 DNA is TGCAGCGTTGGTGGACATGGCACCGGGGAGCTGTTTTTT. Protein sequence: CSVGGHGTGELFF.

V gene TRBV4-2 combines with J gene TRBJ1-6; D ambiguous. Looked up from germline, CDR1 is LGHNA and CDR2 is YNFKEQ. The V end lost 0 bases, the J end lost 9 bases, and 9 bases lay between the germline ends. CDR3 length: 14 residues. The CDR3: CASSQELVGSPLHF. CDR3 DNA sequence: TGTGCCAGCAGCCAAGAACTAGTCGGTTCACCCCTCCACTTT.

V is TRBV7-9 and J is TRBJ1-1; no clear D. The CDR3 has 14 residues. V lost 4 bases and J 5 bases, leaving 14 bases between the germline ends. Looked up from germline, CDR1 is SEHNR and CDR2 is FQNEAQ (reference sequence). CDR3 DNA: TGTGCCAGCAGCTCCTTTGGGGTAAGAACTGAAGCTTTCTTT. This gives the protein CASSSFGVRTEAFF.

This clone has only a few counts. The V gene is TRBV7-2, the J gene TRBJ1-2, with a possible D match to TRBD1 (5 bases). Germline CDR1 SGHTA, CDR2 FQGNSA. The CDR3 totals 17 residues. The V end was cut by 5 bases, the J end by 4 bases, with 23 bases between. CDR3: CASSPNLGTATVYGYTF. The CDR3 bases are TGTGCCAGCAGCCCGAACCTCGGGACGGCTACTGTCTATGGCTACACCTTC.

There are a few counts of this clone. The V call is TRBV1, the J call TRBJ2-6. TRBV1 is a listed pseudogene. The CDR3 extends over 16 amino acids. CDR3 protein: CTSRHGAQSRANVLTF. The CDR3, as DNA: TGCACCAGCAGGCACGGTGCACAAAGTCGGGCCAACGTCCTGACTTTC.

This chain joins TRBV6-4 and TRBJ2-3, with 13 nucleotides matching TRBD2. CDR1 is MRHNA and CDR2 is SNTAGT in the germline V gene. V shed 0 bases and J 4 bases; nucleotides not matched to a gene: 7. The CDR3 runs to 18 residues. CDR3: CASSDSGTSGIYSDTQYF. CDR3 DNA sequence: TGTGCCAGCAGTGACTCGGGGACTAGCGGGATCTACTCAGATACGCAGTATTTT.

J is TRBJ1-1 and V is TRBV7-2, with D perhaps matching TRBD1 (6 bases). Trimming shortened V by 5 bases and J by 5 bases, and 15 bases separated the two germline ends. This CDR3 comprises 14 residues. Germline CDR1 reads SGHTA; CDR2 reads FQGNSA. In nucleotides, the CDR3 is TGTGCCAGCAGCCAGACCTCAGGGGTAACTGAAGCTTTCTTT. Its translation: CASSQTSGVTEAFF.

This chain joins TRBV6-1 and TRBJ1-2; 7 nucleotides match TRBD1. This CDR3 comprises 15 residues. CDR1 MNHNS and CDR2 SASEGT come from the germline V gene. Trimming removed 6 bases from V and 4 bases from J; junction bases left unmatched: 11. DNA of the CDR3: TGTGCCAGCAGCCAGTCAGGGGGACAAGGCTATGGCTACACCTTC. Protein sequence: CASSQSGGQGYGYTF.